The 20 T cell receptor beta chains below come from one sample, sequenced in a study of cytomegalovirus exposure and HLA in healthy donors. The repertoire was sequenced with immunoSEQ multiplex PCR; TCRdb's copy has only in-frame clones and lacks some. This table holds 90,000 to 150,000 clones, over 75% found once. The sample consisted of PBMCs. Receptor source: a woman under 40 in good health and CMV-seronegative.

V usage is TRBV30 and J usage is TRBJ1-1; the match to TRBD1 covers 7 bases. V trimming: 2 bases; J trimming: 2 bases; junction bases outside the gene matches: 5. The V gene's germline CDR1 is GTSNPN and CDR2 SVGIG (reference sequence). The CDR3 has 14 amino acids. CDR3 coding DNA: TGTGCCTGGAGTTTAACAGGGGTAAACACTGAAGCTTTCTTT. This encodes CAWSLTGVNTEAFF.

This chain joins TRBV5-1 and TRBJ2-7, with TRBD2 identical over 9 bases. Germline CDR1 SGHRS, CDR2 YFSETQ. The CDR3 loop spans 15 amino acids. J lost 0 bases, V lost 0 bases, and 1 base had no gene match. The CDR3 sequence: CASSLGTSVSYEQYF. The DNA of the CDR3 is TGCGCCAGCAGCTTGGGGACTAGCGTCTCCTACGAGCAGTACTTC. Full variable domain (rest looked up from reference TRBV5-1 and TRBJ2-7): KAGVTQTPRYLIKTRGQQVTLSCSPISGHRSVSWYQQTPGQGLQFLFEYFSETQRNKGNFPGRFSGRQFSNSRSEMNVSTLELGDSALYLCASSLGTSVSYEQYFGPGTRLTVT.

The chain is built from TRBV5-1 and TRBJ2-3, with 7 bases lining up with TRBD1. The V segment lost 4 bases and the J segment 0 bases; nucleotides outside the gene matches: 11. Germline values: CDR1 SGHRS, CDR2 YFSETQ. There are 17 residues in the CDR3. The CDR3 nucleotides read TGCGCCAGCAGCCAGGAACGGACAGGCGCTAGCACAGATACGCAGTATTTT. This sequence encodes CASSQERTGASTDTQYF.

V usage is TRBV5-4 and J usage is TRBJ2-1; 8 bases are shared with TRBD2. CDR1 and CDR2 (germline): SGHNT, YYREEE (reference sequence). CDR3 length: 14 residues. V lost 7 bases and J lost 2; bases outside the gene matches: 5. CDR3 in amino acids: CASASGGPYNEQFF. The CDR3 nucleotides read TGTGCCAGCGCCTCGGGGGGGCCCTACAATGAGCAGTTCTTC.

The CDR3 reads CASSYRQAARNTEAFF. The CDR3 region has the DNA TGTGCCAGCAGCTACCGACAGGCGGCCAGGAACACTGAAGCTTTCTTT. J is TRBJ1-1 and V is TRBV7-9, with D maybe TRBD1 (6 bases). CDR1 SEHNR and CDR2 FQNEAQ come from the germline V gene (reference sequence). With 4 bases removed from V and 1 base from J, the gap between germline ends came to 16 bases. The CDR3 extends over 16 amino acids. Together with reference TRBV7-9 and TRBJ1-1, the CDR3 gives the full variable domain: DTGVSQNPRHKITKRGQNVTFRCDPISEHNRLYWYRQTLGQGPEFLTYFQNEAQLEKSRLLSDRFSAERPKGSFSTLEIQRTEQGDSAMYLCASSYRQAARNTEAFFGQGTRLTVV.

This chain joins TRBV6-1 and TRBJ1-1; unclear D gene. The V gene lost 4 bases and the J gene lost 1 base, with 10 bases spanning the gap. From germline, CDR1 is MNHNS and CDR2 SASEGT. The CDR3 runs 14 residues. CDR3 in amino acids: CASSAVQSNTEAFF. CDR3 DNA sequence: TGTGCCAGCAGTGCCGTACAGTCGAACACTGAAGCTTTCTTT.

CDR3 DNA sequence: TGTGCCTGGAGTGTACTGCAACCCAGGGGCGGTGAGAGAACCTATAATTCACCCCTCCACTTT. It translates to CAWSVLQPRGGERTYNSPLHF. This chain joins TRBV30 and TRBJ1-6, with D perhaps TRBD1 (6 bases). CDR3 length equals 21 residues. V was pared by 0 bases and J by 2 bases, with 26 bases between. Germline loops: CDR1 GTSNPN, CDR2 SVGIG (reference sequence).

The chain uses TRBV23-1 and TRBJ2-7, with D perhaps matching TRBD2 (5 bases). TRBV23-1 is an open reading frame whose function is uncertain. Trimming stripped 6 bases from V and 2 bases from J, with 14 bases between. CDR3 length: 14 residues. CDR3 residues: CASRAGRPPYEQYF. CDR3 sequence (DNA): TGCGCCAGCAGGGCGGGCAGGCCACCCTACGAGCAGTACTTC.

This clone was seen a single time. The chain carries TRBV5-1 and TRBJ1-1; 7 bases are shared with TRBD1. The CDR3 sequence is 16 residues long. The germline CDR1 and CDR2 sequences are SGHRS and YFSETQ. V lost 3 bases, J lost 1 base, and 9 bases stayed unmatched. The CDR3 DNA sequence: TGCGCCAGCAGCTGGGGGGACAGAAGTTCGAACACTGAAGCTTTCTTT. Protein sequence: CASSWGDRSSNTEAFF. The whole variable domain, remainder taken from reference TRBV5-1 and TRBJ1-1, is KAGVTQTPRYLIKTRGQQVTLSCSPISGHRSVSWYQQTPGQGLQFLFEYFSETQRNKGNFPGRFSGRQFSNSRSEMNVSTLELGDSALYLCASSWGDRSSNTEAFFGQGTRLTVV.

The rearrangement joins TRBV19 to TRBJ1-2; D is perhaps TRBD1 (5 bases). The ends were cut back, 3 bases at V and 7 bases at J, with 9 bases in the middle. The germline gives CDR1 LNHDA, CDR2 SQIVND (reference sequence). The CDR3 runs to 12 residues. This CDR3 is CASSIAGGGYTF. The CDR3 bases are TGTGCCAGTAGTATTGCGGGGGGTGGCTACACCTTC.

The chain recombines TRBV9 with TRBJ1-1; 8 bases align to TRBD1. Germline loops: CDR1 SGDLS, CDR2 YYNGEE. CDR3 size: 17 residues. V was clipped by 4 bases and J by 5 bases; unmatched bases: 16. This chain's CDR3 is CASSTSRGQAAGTEAFF. CDR3 bases: TGTGCCAGCAGCACAAGTAGGGGACAGGCGGCAGGGACTGAAGCTTTCTTT. Drawing the rest from reference TRBV9 and TRBJ1-1, the complete variable domain is DSGVTQTPKHLITATGQRVTLRCSPRSGDLSVYWYQQSLDQGLQFLIQYYNGEERAKGNILERFSAQQFPDLHSELNLSSLELGDSALYFCASSTSRGQAAGTEAFFGQGTRLTVV.

The chain is built from TRBV5-1 and TRBJ1-2; D is perhaps TRBD1 (5 bases). The CDR3 loop spans 15 amino acids. V was pared by 0 bases and J by 3 bases, with 12 bases between. From germline, CDR1 is SGHRS and CDR2 YFSETQ. The CDR3 region is CASSLGAGRDYGYTF. CDR3 coding DNA: TGCGCCAGCAGCTTGGGGGCAGGGAGGGACTATGGCTACACCTTC. The complete variable domain, with remaining parts taken from reference TRBV5-1 and TRBJ1-2, reads KAGVTQTPRYLIKTRGQQVTLSCSPISGHRSVSWYQQTPGQGLQFLFEYFSETQRNKGNFPGRFSGRQFSNSRSEMNVSTLELGDSALYLCASSLGAGRDYGYTFGSGTRLTVV.

The chain uses TRBV2 and TRBJ1-2, with TRBD1 matching 7 bases. This CDR3 comprises 14 residues. From germline, CDR1 is SNHLY and CDR2 FYNNEI. V trimming: 6 bases; J trimming: 1 base; junction bases outside the gene matches: 5. The CDR3: CASRGTDNNYGYTF. As DNA, the CDR3 is TGTGCCAGCAGAGGGACAGACAATAACTATGGCTACACCTTC.

This clone was seen a single time. The V and J genes are TRBV7-2 and TRBJ2-7; 11 nucleotides align to TRBD2. Germline V gene sequence: CDR1 SGHTA, CDR2 FQGNSA. The CDR3 length is 15 residues. The junction had 4 bases not matched to a gene; V was cut back by 5 bases and J by 1 base. The chain's CDR3 is CASSPTSGVSYEQYF. DNA for the CDR3: TGTGCCAGCAGCCCGACTAGCGGGGTGTCCTACGAGCAGTACTTC.

J is TRBJ1-3 and V is TRBV25-1; 10 nucleotides agree with TRBD1. This CDR3 contains 13 residues. V lost 8 bases, J lost 3 bases, and 1 base stayed unmatched. Germline V gene sequence: CDR1 MGHDK, CDR2 SYGVNS. CDR3 DNA: TGTGCCAGCGGGGACAGGGGTGGAAACACCATATATTTT. Residues: CASGDRGGNTIYF.

The chain carries TRBV10-3 and TRBJ2-2; D ambiguous. Trimming took off 0 bases at V and 5 bases at J, with 7 bases between the two ends. CDR1 ENHRY and CDR2 SYGVKD come from the germline V gene. This CDR3 region has 14 residues. The CDR3 DNA sequence: TGTGCCATCAGTGAGTCTCCGGTTACCGGGGAGCTGTTTTTT. This translates into CAISESPVTGELFF.

V usage is TRBV5-6 and J usage is TRBJ1-1; 9 nucleotides line up with TRBD1. This CDR3 is built from 18 residues. Germline lookup yields CDR1 SGHDT and CDR2 YYEEEE. V dropped 4 bases and J dropped 0; count of bases not matched to a gene: 13. CDR3 sequence: CASSIRGQGKGMNTEAFF. For the CDR3, the DNA is TGTGCCAGCAGCATCCGTGGACAGGGGAAGGGGATGAACACTGAAGCTTTCTTT.

The chain joins TRBV7-2 to TRBJ2-7; a weak D match, TRBD2 (5 bases). The length of the CDR3 is 15 residues. The germline V and J ends were trimmed by 1 base and 2 bases, with 12 bases remaining between them. Germline assignment: CDR1 SGHTA and CDR2 FQGNSA. CDR3 DNA sequence: TGTGCCAGCAGCTTAGAGTTTGGACTTACCTACGAGCAGTACTTC. It translates to CASSLEFGLTYEQYF.

The chain recombines TRBV10-3 with TRBJ2-5; a weak D match, TRBD1 (6 bases). CDR1 and CDR2 (germline): ENHRY, SYGVKD. Trimming removed 6 bases at V and 2 bases at J, with 13 bases between. This CDR3 has 14 amino acids. The CDR3 spells CAIRPSTGQETQYF. CDR3 nucleotide sequence: TGTGCCATCAGGCCCTCCACAGGGCAAGAGACCCAGTACTTC.

This chain joins TRBV7-3 and TRBJ2-3, with D possibly matching TRBD1 (5 bases). There are 14 residues in the CDR3. Looked up from germline, CDR1 is SGHTA and CDR2 is FQGTGA. Trimming removed 4 bases at V and 6 bases at J, with 14 bases between. The CDR3 loop is CASSSPPAGDTQYF. Here the CDR3 DNA reads TGTGCCAGCAGCTCCCCCCCCGCAGGGGATACGCAGTATTTT.